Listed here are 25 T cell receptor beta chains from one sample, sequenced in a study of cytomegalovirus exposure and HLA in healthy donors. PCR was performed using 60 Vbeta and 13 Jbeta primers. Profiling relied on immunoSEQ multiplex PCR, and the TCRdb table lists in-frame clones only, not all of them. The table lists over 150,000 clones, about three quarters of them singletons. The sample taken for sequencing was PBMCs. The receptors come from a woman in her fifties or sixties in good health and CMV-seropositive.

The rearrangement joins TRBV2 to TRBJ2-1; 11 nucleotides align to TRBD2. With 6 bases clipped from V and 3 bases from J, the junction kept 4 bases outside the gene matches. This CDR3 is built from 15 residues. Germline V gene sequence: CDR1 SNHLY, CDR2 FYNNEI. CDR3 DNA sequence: TGTGCCAGCAGCGTGACTAGCGGGGTCTACAATGAGCAGTTCTTC. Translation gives CASSVTSGVYNEQFF.

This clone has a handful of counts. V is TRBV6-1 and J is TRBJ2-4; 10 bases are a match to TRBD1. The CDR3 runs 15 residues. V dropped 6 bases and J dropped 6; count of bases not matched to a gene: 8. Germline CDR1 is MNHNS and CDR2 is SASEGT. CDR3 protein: CASSFRDRGLNIQYF. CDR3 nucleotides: TGTGCCAGCAGCTTTCGGGACAGGGGCCTAAACATTCAGTACTTC.

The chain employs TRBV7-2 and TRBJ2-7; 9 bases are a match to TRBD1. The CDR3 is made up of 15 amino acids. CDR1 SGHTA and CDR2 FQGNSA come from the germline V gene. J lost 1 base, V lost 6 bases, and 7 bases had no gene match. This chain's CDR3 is CASRTRQGGSYEQYF. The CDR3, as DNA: TGTGCCAGCAGGACCCGACAGGGGGGGTCCTACGAGCAGTACTTC.

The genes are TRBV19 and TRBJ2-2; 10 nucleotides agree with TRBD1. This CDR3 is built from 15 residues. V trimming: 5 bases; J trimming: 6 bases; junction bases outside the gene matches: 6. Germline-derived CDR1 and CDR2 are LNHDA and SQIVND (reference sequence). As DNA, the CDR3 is TGTGCCAGTAGTTTACGACAGGGGGCACCCGGGGAGCTGTTTTTT. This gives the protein CASSLRQGAPGELFF.

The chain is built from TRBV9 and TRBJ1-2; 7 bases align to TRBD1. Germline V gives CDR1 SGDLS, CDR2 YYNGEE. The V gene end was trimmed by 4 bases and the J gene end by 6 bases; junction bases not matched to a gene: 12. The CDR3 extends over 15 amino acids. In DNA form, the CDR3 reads TGTGCCAGCAGCCTTGGGACAGCCTCCTCGAATGGCTACACCTTC. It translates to CASSLGTASSNGYTF.

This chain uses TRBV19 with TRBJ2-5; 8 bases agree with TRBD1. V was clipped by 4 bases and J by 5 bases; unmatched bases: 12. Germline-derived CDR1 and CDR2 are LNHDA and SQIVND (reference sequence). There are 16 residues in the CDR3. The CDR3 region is CASSKHSTTGGETQYF. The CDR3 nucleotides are TGTGCCAGTAGTAAACACTCAACCACAGGGGGGGAGACCCAGTACTTC.

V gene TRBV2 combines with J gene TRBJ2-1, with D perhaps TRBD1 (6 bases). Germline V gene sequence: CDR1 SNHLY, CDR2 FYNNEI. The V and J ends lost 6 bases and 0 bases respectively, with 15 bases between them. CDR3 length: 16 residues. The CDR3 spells CASSLRQASSYNEQFF. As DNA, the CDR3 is TGTGCCAGCAGCTTGCGACAGGCCAGCTCCTACAATGAGCAGTTCTTC.

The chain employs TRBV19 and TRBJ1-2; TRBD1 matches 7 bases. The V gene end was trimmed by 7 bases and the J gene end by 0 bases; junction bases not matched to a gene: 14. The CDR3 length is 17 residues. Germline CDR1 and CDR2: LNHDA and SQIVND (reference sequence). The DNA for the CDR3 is TGTGCCAGTACCCCGTTTTCCGACAGGGCAGCTAACTATGGCTACACCTTC. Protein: CASTPFSDRAANYGYTF. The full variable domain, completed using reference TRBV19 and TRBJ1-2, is DGGITQSPKYLFRKEGQNVTLSCEQNLNHDAMYWYRQDPGQGLRLIYYSQIVNDFQKGDIAEGYSVSREKKESFPLTVTSAQKNPTAFYLCASTPFSDRAANYGYTFGSGTRLTVV.

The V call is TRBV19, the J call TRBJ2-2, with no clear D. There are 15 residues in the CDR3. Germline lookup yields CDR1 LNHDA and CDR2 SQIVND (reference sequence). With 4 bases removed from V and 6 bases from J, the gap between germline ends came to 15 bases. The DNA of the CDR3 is TGTGCCAGTAGTAATGTGAGCAGGTCGTCCGGGGAGCTGTTTTTT. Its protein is CASSNVSRSSGELFF.

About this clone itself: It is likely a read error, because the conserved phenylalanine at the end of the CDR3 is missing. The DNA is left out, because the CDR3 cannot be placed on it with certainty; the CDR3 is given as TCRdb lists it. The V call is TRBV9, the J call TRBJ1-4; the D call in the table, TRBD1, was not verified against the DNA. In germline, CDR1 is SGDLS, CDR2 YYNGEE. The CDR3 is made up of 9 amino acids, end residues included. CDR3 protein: CASSVGARG.

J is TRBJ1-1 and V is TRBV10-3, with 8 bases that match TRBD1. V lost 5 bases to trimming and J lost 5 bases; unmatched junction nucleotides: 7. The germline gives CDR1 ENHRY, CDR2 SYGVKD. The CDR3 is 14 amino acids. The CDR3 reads CAISLQGEGTEAFF. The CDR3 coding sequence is TGTGCCATCAGTCTACAGGGGGAGGGAACTGAAGCTTTCTTT.

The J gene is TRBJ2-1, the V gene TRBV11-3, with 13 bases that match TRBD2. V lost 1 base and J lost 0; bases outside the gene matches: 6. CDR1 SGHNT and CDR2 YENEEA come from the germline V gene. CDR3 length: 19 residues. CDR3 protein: CASSLAPGLAGISYNEQFF. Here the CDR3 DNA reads TGTGCCAGCAGCTTAGCTCCGGGACTAGCGGGGATCTCCTACAATGAGCAGTTCTTC.

This CDR3 reads CASRQIDTDTQYF. CDR3 DNA: TGTGCCAGCAGACAGATCGACACAGATACGCAGTATTTT. This rearrangement joins TRBV27 to TRBJ2-3; D gene uncertain. The ends were cut back, 6 bases at V and 2 bases at J, with 9 bases in the middle. Germline CDR1 and CDR2: MNHEY and SMNVEV (reference sequence). This CDR3 contains 13 residues.

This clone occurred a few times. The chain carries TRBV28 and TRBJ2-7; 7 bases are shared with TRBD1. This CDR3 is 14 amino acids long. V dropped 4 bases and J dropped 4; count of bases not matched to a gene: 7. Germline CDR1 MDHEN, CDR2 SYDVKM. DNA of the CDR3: TGTGCCAGCAGTTCCCGGGACAGCTCATACGAGCAGTACTTC. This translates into CASSSRDSSYEQYF.

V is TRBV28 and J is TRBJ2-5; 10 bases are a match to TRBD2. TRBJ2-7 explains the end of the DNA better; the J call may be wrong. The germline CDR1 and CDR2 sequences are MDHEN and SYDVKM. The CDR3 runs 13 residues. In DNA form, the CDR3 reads TGTGCCAGCAGTGCTTCTAGCGGGGGCGAGCAGTACTTC. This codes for CASSASSGGEQYF.

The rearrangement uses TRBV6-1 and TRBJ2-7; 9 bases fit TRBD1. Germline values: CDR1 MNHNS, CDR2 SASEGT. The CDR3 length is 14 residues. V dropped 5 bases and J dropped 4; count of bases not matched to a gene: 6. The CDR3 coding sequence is TGTGCCAGCAGTCCCGGGACAGGGAGATACGAGCAGTACTTC. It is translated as CASSPGTGRYEQYF.

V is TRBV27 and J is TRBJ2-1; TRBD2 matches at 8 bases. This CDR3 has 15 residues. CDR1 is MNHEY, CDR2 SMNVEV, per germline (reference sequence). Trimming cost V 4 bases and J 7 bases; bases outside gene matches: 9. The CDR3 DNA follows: TGTGCCAGCAGTTATGAAGCGGGAGTAAGAAATGAGCAGTTCTTC. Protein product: CASSYEAGVRNEQFF.

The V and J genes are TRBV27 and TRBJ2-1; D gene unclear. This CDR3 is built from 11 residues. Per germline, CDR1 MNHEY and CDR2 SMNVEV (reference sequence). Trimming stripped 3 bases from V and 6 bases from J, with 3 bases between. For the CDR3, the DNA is TGTGCCAGCAGTTTCTCCAATGAGCAGTTCTTC. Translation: CASSFSNEQFF.

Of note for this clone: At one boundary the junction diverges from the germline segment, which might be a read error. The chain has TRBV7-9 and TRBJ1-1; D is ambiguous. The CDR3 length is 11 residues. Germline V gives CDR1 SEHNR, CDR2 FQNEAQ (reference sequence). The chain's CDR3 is CASRENAEAFF. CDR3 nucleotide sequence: TGTGCCAGCAGAGAGAACGCTGAAGCTTTCTTT.

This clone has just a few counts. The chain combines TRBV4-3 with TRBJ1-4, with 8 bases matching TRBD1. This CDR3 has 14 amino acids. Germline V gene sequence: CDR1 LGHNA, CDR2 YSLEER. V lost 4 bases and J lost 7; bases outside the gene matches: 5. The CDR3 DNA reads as TGCGCCAGCAGCCCACAGGGGACAGGTGAAAAACTGTTTTTT. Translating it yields CASSPQGTGEKLFF.

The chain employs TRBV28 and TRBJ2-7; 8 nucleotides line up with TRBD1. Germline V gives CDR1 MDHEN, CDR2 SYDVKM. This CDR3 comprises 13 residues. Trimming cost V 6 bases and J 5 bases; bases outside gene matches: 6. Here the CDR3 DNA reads TGTGCCAGCAGCCCAGGGGGCGGCGACGAGCAGTACTTC. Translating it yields CASSPGGGDEQYF. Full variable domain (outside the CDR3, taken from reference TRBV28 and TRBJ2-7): DVKVTQSSRYLVKRTGEKVFLECVQDMDHENMFWYRQDPGLGLRLIYFSYDVKMKEKGDIPEGYSVSREKKERFSLILESASTNQTSMYLCASSPGGGDEQYFGPGTRLTVT.

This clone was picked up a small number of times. The CDR3 spells CASTRALSSYNEQFF. In DNA form, the CDR3 reads TGTGCCAGCACACGAGCACTGAGCTCCTACAATGAGCAGTTCTTC. This rearrangement joins TRBV6-1 to TRBJ2-1; D is undetermined. CDR1 is MNHNS, CDR2 SASEGT, per germline. The CDR3 contains 15 residues. The V end was cut by 7 bases, the J end by 0 bases, with 13 bases between.

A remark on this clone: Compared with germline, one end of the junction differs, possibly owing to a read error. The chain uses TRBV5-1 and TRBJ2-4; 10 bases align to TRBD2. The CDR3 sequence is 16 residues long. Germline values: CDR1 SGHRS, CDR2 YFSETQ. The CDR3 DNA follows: TGCGCCAGCAGCCCTGGGGGAGCTAGCGGGGGAGCTGAGGGTACCTTC. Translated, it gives CASSPGGASGGAEGTF.

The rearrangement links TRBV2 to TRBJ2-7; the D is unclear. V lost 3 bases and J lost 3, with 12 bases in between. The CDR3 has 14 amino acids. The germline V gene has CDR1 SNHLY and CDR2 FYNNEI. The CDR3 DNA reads TGTGCCAGCAGTGACTTTGGGCCTCTCTACGAGCAGTACTTC. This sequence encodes CASSDFGPLYEQYF.

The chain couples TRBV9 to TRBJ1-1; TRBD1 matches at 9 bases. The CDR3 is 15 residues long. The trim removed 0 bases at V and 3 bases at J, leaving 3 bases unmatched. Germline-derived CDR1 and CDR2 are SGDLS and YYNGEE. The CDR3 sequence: CASSVEGQGYTEAFF. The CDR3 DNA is TGTGCCAGCAGCGTAGAGGGACAGGGATACACTGAAGCTTTCTTT.